This T cell receptor beta chain was retrieved from a study of blood T cell repertoires in COVID-19. Across the study: T cells, B-cell-depleted T cells, or PBMCs provided the cDNA or gDNA that served as material.

Original handling: Counts of nucleated cells, estimated from reference gene primer amplification, were obtained. Sequenced by immunoSEQ multiplex PCR; TCRdb stores in-frame clones only, minus some. That table is the source of V, J and clone size, and D and trimming were worked out from the DNA. The profile shows more than 120,000 clones, about 89% of them singletons. V gave up 6 bases and J gave up 4 bases, with 18 bases separating them. The CDR3 length is 15 residues. Germline V gene data show CDR1 as SEHNR and CDR2 as FQNEAQ (reference sequence). The sequence derives from a man over 45 who had recovered from COVID-19. This chain links TRBV7-9 with TRBJ1-2, with a tentative D call TRBD1 (6 bases). The specimen was peripheral blood. The CDR3 is CASSPRGGPSYGYTF. In nucleotides, the CDR3 is TGTGCCAGCAGTCCCCGGGGGGGCCCTTCCTATGGCTACACCTTC.